The 13 T cell receptor beta chains presented below share a single source sample, sequenced in a study of T cell responses to AZD1222 COVID-19 vaccine. Using immunoSEQ multiplex PCR, the repertoire was profiled, and TCRdb retains in-frame clones only, with some absent. Of some 130,000 clones in the sample, 70% to 90% are singletons; the top ten hold roughly 2%. This specimen was peripheral blood, taken on day 0 of AZD1222 vaccination. The receptors stem from an adult in good health.

V is TRBV3-1 (or the pseudogene TRBV3-2) and J is TRBJ2-7, with 12 bases identical to TRBD2. The CDR3 is made up of 14 amino acids. With 4 bases clipped from V and 10 bases from J, the junction kept 8 bases outside the gene matches. Germline V gene lookup returns CDR1 LGHDT and CDR2 YNNKEL (reference sequence). CDR3 nucleotides: TGTGCCAGCAGCCCTCAGACTAGCGGGGGCTCCCAGTACTTC. It specifies CASSPQTSGGSQYF.

This clone was detected only once. V usage is TRBV28 and J usage is TRBJ1-1; 8 nucleotides match TRBD1. The CDR3 runs to 18 residues. The V gene end was trimmed by 3 bases and the J gene end by 1 base; junction bases not matched to a gene: 13. Germline assignment: CDR1 MDHEN and CDR2 SYDVKM. The CDR3 region is CASSFGDRFTEPNTEAFF. The CDR3, as DNA: TGTGCCAGCAGTTTTGGGGACAGGTTCACCGAGCCGAACACTGAAGCTTTCTTT.

The J gene is TRBJ2-3, the V gene TRBV24-1; D is ambiguous. V was shortened by 7 bases and J by 1 base, with 8 bases between the two germline ends. The CDR3 runs to 13 residues. Germline V lookup: CDR1 KGHDR, CDR2 SFDVKD. CDR3 region: CATSPRRTDTQYF. The CDR3 DNA follows: TGTGCCACCAGCCCGAGGCGCACAGATACGCAGTATTTT.

This CDR3 reads CASSLIRQGGELFF. CDR3 nucleotide sequence: TGTGCCAGCAGTCTAATCAGGCAGGGCGGGGAGCTGTTTTTT. The V and J genes are TRBV7-8 and TRBJ2-2; D might be TRBD1 (5 bases). The CDR3 is 14 amino acids. Looked up from germline, CDR1 is SGHVS and CDR2 is FQNEAQ. Trimming stripped 6 bases from V and 7 bases from J, with 15 bases between.

This clone was counted a few times. The chain uses TRBV7-9 and TRBJ2-3; 10 nucleotides agree with TRBD2. V was clipped by 4 bases and J by 0 bases; unmatched bases: 4. The germline CDR1 and CDR2 sequences are SEHNR and FQNEAQ (reference sequence). CDR3 length: 16 residues. CDR3 residues: CASSSSGGGSTDTQYF. The CDR3 DNA is TGTGCCAGCAGCTCCAGCGGGGGGGGTAGCACAGATACGCAGTATTTT.

The chain carries TRBV6-5 and TRBJ2-2, with D uncertain. Looked up from germline, CDR1 is MNHEY and CDR2 is SVGAGI. The CDR3 runs to 12 residues. V lost 7 bases to trimming and J lost 2 bases, with 5 bases between them. CDR3 sequence: CASMENTGELFF. CDR3 in DNA: TGTGCCAGCATGGAAAACACCGGGGAGCTGTTTTTT.

The chain carries TRBV27 and TRBJ2-3, with 8 bases fitting TRBD2. CDR3 size: 20 residues. In germline, CDR1 is MNHEY, CDR2 SMNVEV (reference sequence). V dropped 8 bases and J dropped 0; count of bases not matched to a gene: 22. The DNA of the CDR3 is TGTGCCAGCCGGGAGGGAGTGGGGGACCAATTATTAACTAGCACAGATACGCAGTATTTT. Residues: CASREGVGDQLLTSTDTQYF.

The chain employs TRBV6-1 and TRBJ2-1; TRBD2 matches 13 bases. Germline V gene sequence: CDR1 MNHNS, CDR2 SASEGT. The CDR3 has 16 amino acids. The J segment lost 5 bases and the V segment lost 3 bases, leaving 4 bases of the junction unmatched. The CDR3 loop reads CASSELLAGGNNEQFF. As DNA, the CDR3 is TGTGCCAGCAGTGAGCTACTAGCGGGAGGGAACAATGAGCAGTTCTTC.

The chain joins TRBV5-1 to TRBJ1-4, with TRBD1 matching over 7 bases. Germline assignment: CDR1 SGHRS and CDR2 YFSETQ. This CDR3 is 17 amino acids long. V gave up 0 bases and J gave up 0 bases; unmatched junction bases: 5. CDR3 DNA: TGCGCCAGCAGCTTGGGGGACAGAGCCCCAACTAATGAAAAACTGTTTTTT. Residues: CASSLGDRAPTNEKLFF.

The gene calls are TRBV10-3 and TRBJ1-3; TRBD1 might be the D (6 bases). This CDR3 has 14 amino acids. Germline CDR1 is ENHRY and CDR2 is SYGVKD. The DNA for the CDR3 is TGTGGCCACGCGGGACACAACTCTGGAAACACCATATATTTT. This sequence encodes CGHAGHNSGNTIYF.

The CDR3 loop is CATKSGPGGASSGEQYF. The CDR3 DNA reads as TGCGCCACTAAAAGCGGACCAGGGGGCGCGAGTTCGGGGGAGCAGTACTTC. The chain combines TRBV5-1 with TRBJ2-7, with 8 bases matching TRBD1. From germline, CDR1 is SGHRS and CDR2 YFSETQ. J lost 7 bases, V lost 9 bases, and 24 bases had no gene match. The CDR3 length is 17 residues.

The CDR3 DNA sequence: TGTGCCAGCAGCTTGTTCGGCCAGGGTATAAACACCGGGGAGCTGTTTTTT. This encodes CASSLFGQGINTGELFF. V is TRBV5-6 and J is TRBJ2-2, with TRBD1 as a possible D gene (5 bases). This CDR3 is built from 17 residues. V was clipped by 1 base and J by 2 bases, with 15 bases between them. Germline V CDR1 and CDR2: SGHDT, YYEEEE.

The chain's CDR3 is CASNTTGLRYTF. In DNA, the CDR3 is TGTGCCAGCAACACGACAGGGCTGCGCTACACCTTC. This chain links TRBV7-9 with TRBJ1-2; 7 positions match TRBD1. This CDR3 region has 12 residues. Trimming removed 7 bases from V and 9 bases from J; junction bases left unmatched: 8. From germline, CDR1 is SEHNR and CDR2 FQNEAQ (reference sequence).